The 9 T cell receptor beta chains presented below share a single source sample, sequenced in a study of OX40 agonist ivuxolimab in advanced cancers. The assay was immunoSEQ multiplex PCR, and TCRdb's table has in-frame clones only and misses some. The sample holds tens of thousands of clones, 85% to 90% seen once. This sample comprised CD4+ or CD8+ T cells sorted from blood, obtained in a trial of the OX40 agonist ivuxolimab. The receptors stem from an adult with an advanced solid tumor such as melanoma, head and neck, liver or kidney cancer.

This chain connects TRBV5-1 to TRBJ2-1; 12 bases fit TRBD2. V shed 0 bases and J 0 bases; nucleotides not matched to a gene: 4. This CDR3 region has 18 residues. CDR1 and CDR2 from the germline V gene are SGHRS and YFSETQ. The CDR3 reads CASSLASTSGSSYNEQFF. Here the CDR3 DNA reads TGCGCCAGCAGCTTGGCCTCGACTAGCGGGAGCTCCTACAATGAGCAGTTCTTC.

A single count supports this clone. This chain joins TRBV10-3 and TRBJ1-6; TRBD1 might be the D (5 bases). Trimming cost V 9 bases and J 8 bases, with 11 bases left between them. CDR1 and CDR2 (germline): ENHRY, SYGVKD. This CDR3 comprises 12 residues. The CDR3: CAIRDSDSPLHF. The CDR3 nucleotides are TGTGCCATACGGGACTCCGATTCACCCCTCCACTTT.

The chain's CDR3 is CASMGYSNQPQHF. CDR3 DNA: TGTGCCAGCATGGGATATAGCAATCAGCCCCAGCATTTT. The V gene is TRBV2, the J gene TRBJ1-5; D unresolved. V was trimmed by 7 bases and J by 0 bases, leaving 7 bases between them. Germline-derived CDR1 and CDR2 are SNHLY and FYNNEI. The CDR3 length is 13 residues.

V gene TRBV6-6 combines with J gene TRBJ1-3; maybe TRBD1 (5 bases). The germline V and J ends were trimmed by 5 bases and 0 bases, with 11 bases remaining between them. Germline assignment: CDR1 MNHNY and CDR2 SVGAGI (reference sequence). There are 15 residues in the CDR3. CDR3 sequence: CASSTRGLSGNTIYF. In DNA form, the CDR3 reads TGTGCCAGCAGTACCCGGGGCCTCTCTGGAAACACCATATATTTT.

The CDR3 sequence: CASSPQGTDTQYF. The CDR3 nucleotides read TGTGCCAGCTCACCCCAGGGAACAGATACGCAGTATTTT. The rearrangement uses TRBV18 and TRBJ2-3; the D gene is possibly TRBD1 (5 bases). This CDR3 region has 13 residues. Germline-derived CDR1 and CDR2 are KGHSH and LQKENI. V shed 3 bases and J shed 3 bases, with 7 bases lying between them.

This sequence joins TRBV11-2 and TRBJ2-7; D is undetermined. The CDR3 spans 15 residues. CDR1 and CDR2 from the germline V gene are SGHAT and FQNNGV. Trimming took off 1 base at V and 5 bases at J, with 15 bases between the two ends. This chain's CDR3 is CASSLGWSTEDEQYF. The CDR3 DNA follows: TGTGCCAGCAGCTTAGGGTGGAGTACGGAAGACGAGCAGTACTTC. The full variable domain, its missing parts supplied by reference TRBV11-2 and TRBJ2-7, is EAGVAQSPRYKIIEKRQSVAFWCNPISGHATLYWYQQILGQGPKLLIQFQNNGVVDDSQLPKDRFSAERLKGVDSTLKIQPAKLEDSAVYLCASSLGWSTEDEQYFGPGTRLTVT.

The J gene is TRBJ2-5, the V gene TRBV27; D might be TRBD2 (7 bases). Trimming pared 7 bases from V and 1 base from J, leaving 25 bases between. CDR3 length: 18 amino acids. The germline CDR1 and CDR2 sequences are MNHEY and SMNVEV (reference sequence). DNA for the CDR3: TGTGCCAGCAAAAGACATGTCGGGGGGCCAGGAGGCCAAGAGACCCAGTACTTC. Translated, it gives CASKRHVGGPGGQETQYF.

This clone appeared a single time. J is TRBJ2-3 and V is TRBV5-1, with unresolved D. Germline V gives CDR1 SGHRS, CDR2 YFSETQ. This CDR3 has 12 amino acids. V was trimmed by 3 bases and J by 2 bases, leaving 4 bases between them. CDR3 residues: CASSSHTDTQYF. DNA for the CDR3: TGCGCCAGCAGCTCTCACACAGATACGCAGTATTTT.

The chain has TRBV5-1 and TRBJ2-1, with a possible D match to TRBD2 (5 bases). V lost 1 base and J 12 bases, leaving 14 bases between the germline ends. CDR1 is SGHRS, CDR2 YFSETQ, per germline. The length of the CDR3 is 13 residues. As DNA, the CDR3 is TGCGCCAGCAGCTTGTGGCCGGGGTTGGTGCAGTTCTTC. This translates into CASSLWPGLVQFF.